The source of this T cell receptor (beta chain) is a study of a mutant IDH1 vaccine in newly diagnosed glioma. Germline V lookup: CDR1 SGHAT, CDR2 FQNNGV. V lost 1 base and J lost 1, with 6 bases in between. CDR3 length: 14 residues. Sequencing was performed with immunoSEQ multiplex PCR; in TCRdb, only in-frame clones are kept and a portion is missing. This sample carries around 82,000 clones, approximately 80% of them seen once, and the ten largest clones take roughly 5%. Time point indicated: baseline, week 1 (first vaccination visit). Treatment described: pre-vaccination baseline after standard-of-care therapy.

This receptor was obtained from a man aged 40-49 years with glioma. Some clones in this sample may be carry-over from other donors' samples. The sample was PBMCs, taken from a glioma patient treated with radiotherapy, temozolomide or both. The chain carries TRBV11-2 and TRBJ2-3; D uncertain. CDR3 region: CASSLGTGTDTQYF. CDR3 coding DNA: TGTGCCAGCAGCTTAGGTACGGGCACAGATACGCAGTATTTT.